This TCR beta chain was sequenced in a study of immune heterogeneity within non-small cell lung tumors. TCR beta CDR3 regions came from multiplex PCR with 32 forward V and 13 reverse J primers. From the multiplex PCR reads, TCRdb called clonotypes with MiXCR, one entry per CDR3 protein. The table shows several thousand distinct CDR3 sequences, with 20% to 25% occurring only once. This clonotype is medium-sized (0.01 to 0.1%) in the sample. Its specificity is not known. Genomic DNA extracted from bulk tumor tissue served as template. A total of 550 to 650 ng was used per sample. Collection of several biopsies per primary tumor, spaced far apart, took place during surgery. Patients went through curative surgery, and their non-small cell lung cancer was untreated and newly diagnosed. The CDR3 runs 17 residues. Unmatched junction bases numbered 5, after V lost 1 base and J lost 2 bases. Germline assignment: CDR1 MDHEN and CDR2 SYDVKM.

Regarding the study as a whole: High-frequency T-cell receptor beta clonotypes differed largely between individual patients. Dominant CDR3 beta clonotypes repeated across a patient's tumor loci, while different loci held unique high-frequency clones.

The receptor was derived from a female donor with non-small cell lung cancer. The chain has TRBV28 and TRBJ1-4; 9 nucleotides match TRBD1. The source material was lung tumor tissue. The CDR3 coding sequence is TGTGCCAGCAGTTTATCTGGGACAGGGACCACTAATGAAAAACTGTTTTTT. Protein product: CASSLSGTGTTNEKLFF.